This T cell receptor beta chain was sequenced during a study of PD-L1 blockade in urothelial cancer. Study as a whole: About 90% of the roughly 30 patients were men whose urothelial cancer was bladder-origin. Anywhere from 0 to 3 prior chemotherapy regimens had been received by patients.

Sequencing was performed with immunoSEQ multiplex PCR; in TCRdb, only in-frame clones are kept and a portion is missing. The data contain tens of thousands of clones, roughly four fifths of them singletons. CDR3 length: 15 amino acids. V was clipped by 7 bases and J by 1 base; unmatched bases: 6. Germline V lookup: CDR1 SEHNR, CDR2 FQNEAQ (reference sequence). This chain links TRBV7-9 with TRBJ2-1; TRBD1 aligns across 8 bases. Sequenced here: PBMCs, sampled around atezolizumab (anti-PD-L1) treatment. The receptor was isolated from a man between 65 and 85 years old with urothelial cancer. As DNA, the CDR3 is TGTGCCAGCACCCAGGGGGCTTTATCCTACAATGAGCAGTTCTTC. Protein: CASTQGALSYNEQFF.